These 14 T cell receptor beta chains share one sample of origin, sequenced in a study of tumor-infiltrating lymphocytes in primary liver carcinoma (dated 2017 in TCRdb). Total RNA and DNA were co-extracted without cell sorting from about 19-30 mg of bulk tissue using the AllPrep DNA/RNA mini kit. TCRdb records Illumina HiSeq 2500 as the sequencer. A constant-region primer and ProtoScript II reverse transcriptase were used to reverse-transcribe TCRbeta-specific cDNA from approximately 450 ng total RNA. The TCRbeta libraries were prepared through three rounds of nested multiplex PCR following a slightly modified ARM-PCR procedure. Each of the first two PCR rounds ran for around 11 cycles and used multiplex TRBV1-TRBV30 forward primers together with a Cbeta reverse primer. The public reads were run again by TCRdb, first through fastp at Q25 and then through MiXCR, and only productive beta chains were kept. Rows are unified per CDR3 protein, each entry keeping the most common DNA and genes. The sample profile shows 48,000 or so distinct CDR3 sequences; 70% to 80% of them were found once. Clones ranked in the top ten supply 25% to 30% of the sample.

Material for sequencing was liver tumor tissue from sampling region 3. The cell subset or site label of this sample denotes: tumor region T3, left-lateral pole. These receptors all stem from a man aged 40-49 years with primary liver carcinoma and hepatitis B virus infection.

In the case of this clonotype: An end of the junction differs from the germline gene, which may be a read error. V and J are TRBV6-6 and TRBJ1-2, with a weak D call TRBD1 (6 bases). Germline V gene lookup returns CDR1 MNHNY and CDR2 SVGAGI (reference sequence). This CDR3 has 14 amino acids. In nucleotides, the CDR3 is TGTGCCAGCAGCCCGGGGGCCCTGGGCTATGGCAACATCTTC. Its translation: CASSPGALGYGNIF.

With regard to this clonotype: The junction departs from the called germline gene at one end, perhaps through a read error. This chain links TRBV29-1 with TRBJ2-3; the D gene is possibly TRBD2 (8 bases). The CDR3 spans 14 residues. Germline loops: CDR1 SQVTM, CDR2 ANQGSEA. The CDR3 sequence: CIVEVDSGTDTQYF. CDR3 DNA: TGCATCGTTGAAGTGGATAGCGGGACAGACACGCAGTATTTT.

A word on this clonotype: Compared with germline, one end of the junction differs, possibly owing to a read error. This rearrangement joins TRBV2 to TRBJ2-7; no firm D call. Per germline, CDR1 SNHLY and CDR2 FYNNEI. This CDR3 is 14 amino acids long. CDR3 DNA: TGTGCCAGCAGAGAAGCCAAAGGCTCCTACGAGCAGTACTTC. It codes for CASREAKGSYEQYF.

About this clonotype itself: One end of the junction does not line up with germline, which may come from a read error. The chain links TRBV6-1 to TRBJ2-1; TRBD2 matches at 11 bases. CDR3 length: 14 residues. The V gene's germline CDR1 is MNHNS and CDR2 SASEGT. The CDR3 sequence: CASTGTSGHNEEFF. The CDR3 DNA reads TGTGCCAGCACCGGGACTAGCGGTCACAATGAGGAGTTCTTC.

With respect to this clonotype: With a much larger clone just one base away, this may be a read error. The chain has TRBV7-9 and TRBJ2-3; possible D gene TRBD2, 6 bases. This CDR3 contains 15 residues. Germline CDR1 is SEHNR and CDR2 is FQNEAQ (reference sequence). The CDR3 region has the DNA TGTGCCAGCAGCCAGCCCCGAACTAGCACAGATAGGCAGTATTTT. This gives the protein CASSQPRTSTDRQYF.

J is TRBJ1-5 and V is TRBV5-1, with 8 positions matching TRBD1. Germline trimming cut 0 bases from V and 10 bases from J; bases unmatched to any gene: 9. The CDR3 sequence is 15 residues long. The germline gives CDR1 SGHRS, CDR2 YFSETQ. The CDR3 sequence: CASSLGQGAGHPQHF. In nucleotides, the CDR3 is TGCGCCAGCAGCTTGGGGCAGGGGGCAGGTCACCCCCAGCATTTT.

A note on this clonotype: A much larger clone differs by one base, so this may be a read error. The chain couples TRBV21-1 to TRBJ2-1; the table's D call, TRBD1, has no DNA check behind it. TRBV21-1 is given as a pseudogene. The CDR3 loop spans 19 amino acids. CDR3 DNA sequence: TGTGCCAGACCCCTCGTGCGGCAACCTCTCCGACAGGGGGTCAATGAGCAGTTCTTC. It encodes CARPLVRQPLRQGVNEQFF.

For this clonotype: At one boundary the junction diverges from the germline segment, which might be a read error. The chain recombines TRBV6-1 with TRBJ1-6; D gene unclear. The germline V gene has CDR1 MNHNS and CDR2 SASEGT. This CDR3 is built from 15 residues. The CDR3 DNA sequence: TGTGCCAGCAGTGAAATGGTCTCCGGGAGGTCACCCATCTACTTT. This encodes CASSEMVSGRSPIYF.

As concerns this clonotype: The final CDR3 position lacks the conserved phenylalanine or tryptophan, pointing to a likely read error. Because the CDR3's place on the DNA is in doubt, the DNA is left out and the CDR3 is given as listed by TCRdb. This rearrangement joins TRBV11-2 to TRBJ2-7; the D segment call TRBD1 is taken from the table without a DNA check. The CDR3 has 12 residues if both end residues are counted. Germline values: CDR1 SGHAT, CDR2 FQNNGV. The CDR3 spells CASSPGGGEQYS.

The chain combines TRBV2 with TRBJ1-6, with 8 bases lining up with TRBD1. With V trimmed by 6 bases and J by 10 bases, 11 bases remained unmatched. Germline CDR1 is SNHLY and CDR2 is FYNNEI. The CDR3 covers 15 residues. CDR3 residues: CASRFDRDRRSPLHF. CDR3 nucleotide sequence: TGTGCCAGCAGATTCGACCGGGACAGGAGGTCACCCCTCCACTTT.

This clonotype came up many times. The V and J genes are TRBV7-9 and TRBJ1-1; D perhaps matches TRBD1 (5 bases). The V gene lost 1 base and the J gene lost 3 bases, with 9 bases spanning the gap. Germline loops: CDR1 SEHNR, CDR2 FQNEAQ (reference sequence). CDR3 length: 14 amino acids. CDR3 DNA sequence: TGTGCCAGCAGCTTAGGGGCGGGGGACACTGAAGCTTTCTTT. It yields the protein CASSLGAGDTEAFF.

Worth noting for this clonotype: Given the absence of the conserved phenylalanine or tryptophan at the CDR3 end, a read error is likely. The V call is TRBV29-1, the J call TRBJ2-7; 7 positions agree with TRBD1. Losses at the gene ends were 5 bases for V and 3 bases for J; bases not matched to a gene: 7. The CDR3 consists of 13 residues. Germline CDR1 and CDR2: SQVTM and ANQGSEA. The chain's CDR3 is CSVPRAGGYEQYL. The DNA of the CDR3 is TGCAGCGTTCCCAGGGCAGGGGGCTACGAGCAGTACCTC.

Details on this clonotype: Germline is not matched at one junction end, which may reflect a read error. The chain combines TRBV11-2 with TRBJ2-7; D gene unclear. CDR1 and CDR2 from the germline V gene are SGHAT and FQNNGV. CDR3 size: 14 residues. The CDR3 loop is CVSSLTDGAYEQYF. The DNA for the CDR3 is TGTGTCAGCAGCTTAACAGACGGTGCGTACGAGCAGTACTTC.

This chain links TRBV29-1 with TRBJ2-5; D not resolved. The V end lost 4 bases, the J end lost 5 bases, and 11 bases lay between the germline ends. CDR3 size: 12 residues. CDR1 is SQVTM and CDR2 is ANQGSEA in the germline V gene. This CDR3 is CSVGRAAETQYF. The CDR3 DNA reads as TGCAGCGTTGGTAGGGCCGCTGAGACCCAGTACTTC.